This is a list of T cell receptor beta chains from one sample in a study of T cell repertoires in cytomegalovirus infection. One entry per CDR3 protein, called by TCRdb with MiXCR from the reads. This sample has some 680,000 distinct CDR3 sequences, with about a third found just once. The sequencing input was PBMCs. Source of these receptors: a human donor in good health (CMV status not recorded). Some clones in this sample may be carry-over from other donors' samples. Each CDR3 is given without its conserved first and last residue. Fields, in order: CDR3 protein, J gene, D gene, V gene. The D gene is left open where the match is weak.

CDR3: ASEGLGADETQY; J: TRBJ2-5; D: TRBD2; V: TRBV6-1
CDR3: ASSRTGGYT; J: TRBJ1-2; D: .; V: TRBV7-9
CDR3: ASSLPGRTDTQY; J: TRBJ2-3; D: .; V: TRBV7-2
CDR3: ASRTSSGTGFAF; J: TRBJ1-1; D: TRBD1; V: TRBV7-6
CDR3: ASTLSGGRNEQF; J: TRBJ2-1; D: TRBD2; V: TRBV12-3/TRBV12-4
CDR3: ASRAGEFV; J: TRBJ1-6; D: .; V: TRBV28
CDR3: ATVPGQGAYEQY; J: TRBJ2-7; D: .; V: TRBV19
CDR3: ASPGDGYT; J: TRBJ1-2; D: .; V: TRBV19
CDR3: ASSLGSPTSGGHNEQF; J: TRBJ2-1; D: TRBD2; V: TRBV7-6
CDR3: ASNVGGTSGNTIY; J: TRBJ1-3; D: .; V: TRBV28
CDR3: ASSYGQGRGYT; J: TRBJ1-2; D: TRBD1; V: TRBV27
CDR3: ASSQVSRGGEQF; J: TRBJ2-1; D: .; V: TRBV14
CDR3: ASSFSVSGGPNEQF; J: TRBJ2-1; D: TRBD2; V: TRBV7-2
CDR3: ASSAGGGKAGELF; J: TRBJ2-2; D: TRBD2; V: TRBV9
CDR3: ASSLNFNPNQPQH; J: TRBJ1-5; D: .; V: TRBV7-2
CDR3: SARTILAGGRHTSYEQY; J: TRBJ2-7; D: TRBD2; V: TRBV20-1
CDR3: ASSLQGIYEKLF; J: TRBJ1-4; D: .; V: TRBV7-8
CDR3: ASSLKPDALGVTYNEQF; J: TRBJ2-1; D: .; V: TRBV7-2
CDR3: ASSLAEGEEQY; J: TRBJ2-7; D: .; V: TRBV7-7
CDR3: ASRAVSGETEAF; J: TRBJ1-1; D: .; V: TRBV19
CDR3: ASSLAAAATYEQY; J: TRBJ2-7; D: .; V: TRBV7-2
CDR3: ASSQTTGPLGGRSTGELF; J: TRBJ2-2; D: .; V: TRBV23-1
CDR3: SARDPDSPSTYEQY; J: TRBJ2-7; D: .; V: TRBV20-1
CDR3: ASSLNVYEQF; J: TRBJ2-1; D: .; V: TRBV5-1
CDR3: SATTGTGFYEQY; J: TRBJ2-7; D: TRBD1; V: TRBV20-1
CDR3: ASSAAGGRQETQY; J: TRBJ2-5; D: TRBD2; V: TRBV28
CDR3: ASSPSGGNQPQH; J: TRBJ1-5; D: .; V: TRBV7-2
CDR3: ASSLGTGEGYT; J: TRBJ1-2; D: TRBD1; V: TRBV5-1
CDR3: ASSPPGTGWYQPQH; J: TRBJ1-5; D: TRBD1; V: TRBV28
CDR3: ASSYLGGNQPQH; J: TRBJ1-5; D: .; V: TRBV7-2
CDR3: ASSSYNAGELF; J: TRBJ2-2; D: .; V: TRBV12-3/TRBV12-4
CDR3: ASYNEQF; J: TRBJ2-1; D: .; V: TRBV7-6
CDR3: ASSEVFGRDTQY; J: TRBJ2-3; D: .; V: TRBV5-1
CDR3: ASSFPSNSGTPGNTIY; J: TRBJ1-3; D: .; V: TRBV10-2
CDR3: ASSSGGPGIT; J: TRBJ1-2; D: TRBD1; V: TRBV2
CDR3: ASSIGGVGEQF; J: TRBJ2-1; D: .; V: TRBV7-2
CDR3: ASRIGETQY; J: TRBJ2-5; D: .; V: TRBV11-2
CDR3: ASSPLKGQEEKLF; J: TRBJ1-4; D: .; V: TRBV7-6
CDR3: ASSDQTGIRQPQH; J: TRBJ1-5; D: TRBD1; V: TRBV28
CDR3: ASSLGAGSNQPQH; J: TRBJ1-5; D: .; V: TRBV7-9
CDR3: ASTAAPVTAGELF; J: TRBJ2-2; D: .; V: TRBV6-4
CDR3: ATSRELGHTQY; J: TRBJ2-3; D: .; V: TRBV15